This entry concerns a single TCR beta chain. Its cognate antigen has yet to be identified. No quality values exist for individual bases; no much larger clone is one base distant. The record originates from a study of shared clonotypes between healthy human individuals (dated by TCRdb to the early 2020s). Regarding the research as a whole: The cohort comprised two women and a few men aged 18 to 49 years. For each donor, CD4 naive and CD4 memory were each run on three plates, CD8 naive on two plates, and CD8 memory on one plate. Blood TCR repertoires of about 5 healthy adults were deeply sequenced to estimate repertoire size and the extent of clonotype sharing between individuals. Different laboratories and diverse techniques were used to prepare libraries and sequence TCR repertoires, to increase sequencing depth and limit assay-specific biases. Per donor, leukapheresis produced somewhere between about 0.94 and 10 billion PBMCs. Beyond this particular receptor, the publication reports: Rarefaction of sorted-subset datasets indicated incomplete sequencing despite the large sequencing depth. Estimated clonotype richness was generally larger for naive than for memory subsets. Only blood was sampled, and tissue TCR repertoires likely differ from those in blood. Approximately 5% of naive CD4, around 4% of naive CD8, around 2.3% of memory CD4, and more than 0.35% of memory CD8 clonotypes were shared across a few donors. Pairwise subsampling led to the expectation that sequencing depth would affect the degree of clonotype sharing among donors. Compared with non-shared clonotypes, the clonotypes found in all four sorted-subset donors had higher generation probabilities. The genetic and exposure-history diversity represented was limited by the small number of donors.

CD8 naive samples were CD45RO-negative cells positively selected for CCR7, giving a CD45RA+CCR7+ population that excluded TemRA cells. The donors were healthy, HIV-negative adults with no recently reported acute infections or vaccinations. Every donor was a Caucasian adult living in Nashville, Tennessee, USA. After blood collection by leukapheresis, PBMCs were isolated using Ficoll-Histopaque density gradient centrifugation and then cryopreserved in the vapor phase of liquid nitrogen. Purity and quantity of every magnetically sorted T cell population were checked by analytical flow cytometry. Genomic DNA was isolated from each sorted fraction and quantified by UV absorbance on a Nanodrop 2000c. Using the deep immunoSEQ assay, multiplex PCR amplified TCR CDR3 regions from genomic DNA. Extracted genomic DNA from each cell subset was distributed evenly across all wells of several immunoSEQ 96-well plates, and each plate was treated as a replicate. For sorted subsets, each replicate PCR was loaded with roughly 190 ng genomic DNA, equivalent to 30,000 or so T cell genomes. Purified libraries were measured with a Qubit 3.0 fluorometer, size-checked on a Bioanalyzer 2100, and measured again with the KAPA Library Quantification kit. Every immunoSEQ 96-well plate was sequenced on a dedicated single-read 150-cycle Illumina NextSeq 550 flow cell. In the paper's pipeline: Because only junctional sequences without quality scores were contained in the immunoSEQ output, filtering matching that applied to full-length reads could not be performed. To assign V/J genes and CDR3, sequences were annotated using PyIR, a Python wrapper for IgBLAST v1.9, with IMGT germline references. Reads with weak V/J assignments (E-value above 1e-6), missing CDR3, stop codons, out-of-frame junctions, or ambiguous translated residues were removed. A V3J clonotype was defined by an identical inferred V gene, J gene, and CDR3 amino acid sequence. Percentage overlap between repertoires was calculated by dividing the number of shared unique clonotypes by the size of the smaller repertoire. Repertoire richness was assessed with RTK rarefaction, the Chao1 estimator, and Recon v2.1 estimates of unobserved clonotypes. For all TCRbeta clonotypes obtained by the gDNA method from a handful of donors, generation probabilities were computed with OLGA. TCRdb's version of the immuneACCESS table is confined to in-frame rearrangements and falls short of the full clone set. An unresolved V gene accounts for under half of the shortfall where checked; the remainder is of unknown origin. Clone size and the V and J calls come from that table; the DNA yielded D and trimming. A total of 560,000 or so clones appear in this sample, 90% to 97% of them only once. About 0.11% of the sample belongs to the ten largest clones.

The germline V gene (reference sequence) gives CDR1 as SGHNT and CDR2 as YYREEE. From its cysteine to its phenylalanine, the CDR3 spans 16 amino acids. Only the CDR3 region is kept as DNA, spanning 48 bases read in frame from base 1. The junction carries 17 bases between V and J, which are trimmed by 4 bases and 2 bases respectively. Sequenced sample: naive CD8+ T cells sorted from blood. The sample's cell subset or site label, in plain terms: CD45RA+CCR7+. Rearrangement joined TRBV5-4 to TRBJ2-3; the D gene cannot be named for sure. This TCR came from a woman aged 25 to 39 in good health. The sequenced DNA: TGTGCCAGCAGCGACCCCGAGTTGTCGTACACAGATACGCAGTATTTT. Its translation is CASSDPELSYTDTQYF.